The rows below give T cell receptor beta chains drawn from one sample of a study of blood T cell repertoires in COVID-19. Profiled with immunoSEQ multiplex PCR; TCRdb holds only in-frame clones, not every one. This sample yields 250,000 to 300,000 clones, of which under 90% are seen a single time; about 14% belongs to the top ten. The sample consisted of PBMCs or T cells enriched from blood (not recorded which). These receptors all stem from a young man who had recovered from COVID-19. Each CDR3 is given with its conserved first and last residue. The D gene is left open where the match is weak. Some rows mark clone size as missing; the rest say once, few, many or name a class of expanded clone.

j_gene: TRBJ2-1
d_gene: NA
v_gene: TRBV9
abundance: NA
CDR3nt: TGTGCCAGCAGCGCCACAGACGTCCATGAGCAGTTCTTC
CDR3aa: CASSATDVHEQFF

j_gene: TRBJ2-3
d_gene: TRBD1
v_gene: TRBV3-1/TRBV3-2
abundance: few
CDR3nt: TGTGCCAGCAGCCAGCGGCAGGGGGCCCGGAATACGCAGTATTTT
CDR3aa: CASSQRQGARNTQYF

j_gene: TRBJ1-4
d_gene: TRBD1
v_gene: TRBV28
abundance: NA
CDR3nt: TGTGCCAGCAGTCTAGGACAGGGGCGAGAAAAACTGTTTTTT
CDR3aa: CASSLGQGREKLFF

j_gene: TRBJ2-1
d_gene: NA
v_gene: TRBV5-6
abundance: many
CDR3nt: TGTGCCAGCAGCTTGGGGGGCGCCTACAATGAGCAGTTCTTC
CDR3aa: CASSLGGAYNEQFF

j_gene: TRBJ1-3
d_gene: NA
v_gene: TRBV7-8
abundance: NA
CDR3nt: TGTGCCAGCAGCTTAATTCGGCAGGGCGCTGGAAACACCATATATTTT
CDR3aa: CASSLIRQGAGNTIYF

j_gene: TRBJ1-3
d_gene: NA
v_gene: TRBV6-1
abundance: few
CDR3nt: TGTGCCAGCAGTGAAGCGGGGGGGCCTGGAAACACCATATATTTT
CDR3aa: CASSEAGGPGNTIYF

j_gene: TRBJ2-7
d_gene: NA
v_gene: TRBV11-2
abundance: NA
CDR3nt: TGTGCCAGCAGCTCCGAAGGGGGTGCTCCCACCTACGAGCAGTACTTC
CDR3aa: CASSSEGGAPTYEQYF

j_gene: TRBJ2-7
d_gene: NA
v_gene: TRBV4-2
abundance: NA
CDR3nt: TGTGCCAGCAGCCAAGGTACTCTGAGCGGGCTTACGTCCTACGAGCAGTACTTC
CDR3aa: CASSQGTLSGLTSYEQYF

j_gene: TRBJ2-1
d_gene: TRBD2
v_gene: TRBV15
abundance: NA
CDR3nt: TGTGCCACCAGCAGAGTAAGCGGGGGTGGGGATGAGCAGTTCTTC
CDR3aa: CATSRVSGGGDEQFF

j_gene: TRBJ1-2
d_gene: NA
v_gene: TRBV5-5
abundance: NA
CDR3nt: TGTGCCAGCAGCTCGACGGAGATTAACTATGGCTACACCTTC
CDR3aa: CASSSTEINYGYTF

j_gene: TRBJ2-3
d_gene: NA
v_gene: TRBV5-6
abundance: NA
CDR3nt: TGTGCCAGCAGCCTGCCACACACAGATACGCAGTATTTT
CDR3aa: CASSLPHTDTQYF

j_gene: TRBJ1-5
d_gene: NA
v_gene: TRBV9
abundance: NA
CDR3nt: TGTGCCAGCAGCAATGGGCCCGAGAGCCCCTGGGAGCCCCAGCATTTT
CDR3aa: CASSNGPESPWEPQHF

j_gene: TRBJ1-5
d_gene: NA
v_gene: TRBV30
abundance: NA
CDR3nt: TGTGCCTGGAGTGTACTAGGTCGACAGCCCCAGCATTTT
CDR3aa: CAWSVLGRQPQHF

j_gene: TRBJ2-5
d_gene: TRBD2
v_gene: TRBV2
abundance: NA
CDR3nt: TGTGCCAGCAGTCCCTCCGGGACTAGCTTCCGGGAGACCCAGTACTTC
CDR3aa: CASSPSGTSFRETQYF

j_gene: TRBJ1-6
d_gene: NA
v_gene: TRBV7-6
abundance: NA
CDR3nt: TGTGCCAGCAGCTCCGATACAGATTCACCCCTCCACTTT
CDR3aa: CASSSDTDSPLHF

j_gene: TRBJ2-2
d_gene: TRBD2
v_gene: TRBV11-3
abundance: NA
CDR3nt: TGTGCCAGCATCGGACTAGCGGAACATACGTTCGCGAACACCGGGGAGCTGTTTTTT
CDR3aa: CASIGLAEHTFANTGELFF

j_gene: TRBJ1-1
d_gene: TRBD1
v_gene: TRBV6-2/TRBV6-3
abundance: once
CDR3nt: TGTGCCAGCAGTTACCTAACAGGGGGCCTGGACACTGAAGCTTTCTTT
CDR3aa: CASSYLTGGLDTEAFF

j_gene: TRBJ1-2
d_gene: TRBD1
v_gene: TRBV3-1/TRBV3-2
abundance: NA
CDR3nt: TGTGCCAGCAGCGCAAGTGACAGGGGAGAAAGGGGCTACACCTTC
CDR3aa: CASSASDRGERGYTF

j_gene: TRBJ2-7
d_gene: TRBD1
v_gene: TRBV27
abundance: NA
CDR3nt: TGTGCCACTTCAACAGGGGACTCCTACGAGCAGTACTTC
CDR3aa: CATSTGDSYEQYF

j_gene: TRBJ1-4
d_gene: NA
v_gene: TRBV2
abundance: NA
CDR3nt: TGTGCCAGCAGTGATTCCATGGAGGGGAGACACAATGAAAAACTGTTTTTT
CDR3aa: CASSDSMEGRHNEKLFF

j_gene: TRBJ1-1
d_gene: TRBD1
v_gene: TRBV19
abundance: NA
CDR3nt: TGTGCCAGTAGTACCGACAGGGACACTGAAGCTTTCTTT
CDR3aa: CASSTDRDTEAFF

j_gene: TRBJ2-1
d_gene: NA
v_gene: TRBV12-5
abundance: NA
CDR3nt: TGTGCTAGTGGTTTGGTACTTGTGAATGAGCAGTTCTTC
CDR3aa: CASGLVLVNEQFF

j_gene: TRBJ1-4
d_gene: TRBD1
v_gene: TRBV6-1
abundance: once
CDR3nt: TGTGCCAGCAGTGAGGGCAGGGGGCGGTTTAATGAAAAACTGTTTTTT
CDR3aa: CASSEGRGRFNEKLFF

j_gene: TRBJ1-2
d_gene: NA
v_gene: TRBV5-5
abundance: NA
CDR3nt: TGTGCCAGCAGCCGGGTGGGGGGACGAGGCTACACCTTC
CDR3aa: CASSRVGGRGYTF

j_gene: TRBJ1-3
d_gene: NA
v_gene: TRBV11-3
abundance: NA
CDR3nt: TGTGCCAGCAGCGTTGGGCACTCTGGAAACACCATATATTTT
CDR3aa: CASSVGHSGNTIYF

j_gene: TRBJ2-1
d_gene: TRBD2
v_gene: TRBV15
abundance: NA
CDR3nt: TGTGCCACCAGCGGGGGGGAGGACTCCTACAATGAGCAGTTCTTC
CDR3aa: CATSGGEDSYNEQFF

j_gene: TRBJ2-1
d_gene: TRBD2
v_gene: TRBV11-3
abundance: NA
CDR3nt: TGTGCCAGCAGCGGAACTAGCGGGAGTTCCTACAATGAGCAGTTCTTC
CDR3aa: CASSGTSGSSYNEQFF